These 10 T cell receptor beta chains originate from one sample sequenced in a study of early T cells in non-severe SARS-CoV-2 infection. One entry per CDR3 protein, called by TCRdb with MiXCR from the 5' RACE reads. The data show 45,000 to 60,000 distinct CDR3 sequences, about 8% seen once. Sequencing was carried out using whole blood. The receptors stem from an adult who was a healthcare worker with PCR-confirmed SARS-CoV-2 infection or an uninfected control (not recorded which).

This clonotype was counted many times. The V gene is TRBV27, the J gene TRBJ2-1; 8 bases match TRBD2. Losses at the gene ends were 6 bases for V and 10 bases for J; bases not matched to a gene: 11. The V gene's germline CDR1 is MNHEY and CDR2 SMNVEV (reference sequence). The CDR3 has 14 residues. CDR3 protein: CASSREGLVGEQFF. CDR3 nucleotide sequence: TGTGCCAGCAGCCGAGAGGGACTAGTGGGGGAGCAGTTCTTC.

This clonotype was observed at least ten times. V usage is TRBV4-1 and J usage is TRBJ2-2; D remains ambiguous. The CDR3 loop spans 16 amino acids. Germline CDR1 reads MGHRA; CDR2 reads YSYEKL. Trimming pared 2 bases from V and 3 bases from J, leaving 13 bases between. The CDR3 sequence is CASSQKHFQDTGELFF. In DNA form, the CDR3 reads TGCGCCAGCAGCCAAAAGCACTTCCAGGACACCGGGGAGCTGTTTTTT.

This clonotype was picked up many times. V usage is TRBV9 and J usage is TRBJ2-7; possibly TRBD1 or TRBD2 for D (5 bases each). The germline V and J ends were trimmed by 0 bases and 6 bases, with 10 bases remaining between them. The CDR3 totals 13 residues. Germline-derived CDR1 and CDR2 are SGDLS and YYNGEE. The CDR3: CASSVGLGTEQYF. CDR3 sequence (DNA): TGTGCCAGCAGCGTAGGATTGGGGACCGAGCAGTACTTC.

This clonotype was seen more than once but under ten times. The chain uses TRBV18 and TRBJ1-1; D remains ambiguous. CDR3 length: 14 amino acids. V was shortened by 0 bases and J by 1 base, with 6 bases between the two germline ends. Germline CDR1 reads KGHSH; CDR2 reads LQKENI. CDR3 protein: CASSPPRQNTEAFF. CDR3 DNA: TGTGCCAGCTCACCACCTCGACAGAACACTGAAGCTTTCTTT.

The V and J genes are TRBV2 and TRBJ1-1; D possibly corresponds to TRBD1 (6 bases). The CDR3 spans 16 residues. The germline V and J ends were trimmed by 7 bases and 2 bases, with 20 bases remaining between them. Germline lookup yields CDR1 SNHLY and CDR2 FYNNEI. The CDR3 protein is CASTQGGVPRNTEAFF. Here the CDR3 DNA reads TGTGCCAGCACCCAAGGGGGGGTACCGCGCAACACTGAAGCTTTCTTT.

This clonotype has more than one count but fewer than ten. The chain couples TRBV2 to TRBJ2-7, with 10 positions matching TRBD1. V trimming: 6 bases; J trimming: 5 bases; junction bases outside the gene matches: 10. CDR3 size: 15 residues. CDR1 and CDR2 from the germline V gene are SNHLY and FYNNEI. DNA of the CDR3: TGTGCCAGCAGCTCCTACGGGACAGGGGCGAACGAGCAGTACTTC. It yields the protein CASSSYGTGANEQYF.

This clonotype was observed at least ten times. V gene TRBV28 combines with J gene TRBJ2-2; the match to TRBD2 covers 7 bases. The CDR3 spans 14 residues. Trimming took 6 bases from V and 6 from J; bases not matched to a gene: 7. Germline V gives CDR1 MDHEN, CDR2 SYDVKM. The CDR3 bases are TGTGCCAGCAGGCTTGGACTAGGCCCCGGGGAGCTGTTTTTT. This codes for CASRLGLGPGELFF. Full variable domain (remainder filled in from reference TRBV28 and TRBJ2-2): DVKVTQSSRYLVKRTGEKVFLECVQDMDHENMFWYRQDPGLGLRLIYFSYDVKMKEKGDIPEGYSVSREKKERFSLILESASTNQTSMYLCASRLGLGPGELFFGEGSRLTVL.

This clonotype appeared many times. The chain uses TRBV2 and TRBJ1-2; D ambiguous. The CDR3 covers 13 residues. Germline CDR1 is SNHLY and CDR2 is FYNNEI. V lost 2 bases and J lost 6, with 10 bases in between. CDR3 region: CASSETVGDGYTF. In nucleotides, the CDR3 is TGTGCCAGCAGTGAAACAGTTGGCGATGGCTACACCTTC.

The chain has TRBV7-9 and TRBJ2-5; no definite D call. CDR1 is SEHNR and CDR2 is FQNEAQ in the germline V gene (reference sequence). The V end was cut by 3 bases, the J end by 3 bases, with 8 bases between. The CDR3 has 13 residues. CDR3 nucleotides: TGTGCCAGCAGCTTTCTGGGTAAAGAGACCCAGTACTTC. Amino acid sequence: CASSFLGKETQYF.

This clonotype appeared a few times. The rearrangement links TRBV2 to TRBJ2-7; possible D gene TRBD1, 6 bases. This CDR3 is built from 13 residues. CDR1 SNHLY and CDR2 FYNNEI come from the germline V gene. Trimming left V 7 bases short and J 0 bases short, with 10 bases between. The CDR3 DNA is TGTGCCAGCAAAGGGGGTATCTCCTACGAGCAGTACTTC. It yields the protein CASKGGISYEQYF.